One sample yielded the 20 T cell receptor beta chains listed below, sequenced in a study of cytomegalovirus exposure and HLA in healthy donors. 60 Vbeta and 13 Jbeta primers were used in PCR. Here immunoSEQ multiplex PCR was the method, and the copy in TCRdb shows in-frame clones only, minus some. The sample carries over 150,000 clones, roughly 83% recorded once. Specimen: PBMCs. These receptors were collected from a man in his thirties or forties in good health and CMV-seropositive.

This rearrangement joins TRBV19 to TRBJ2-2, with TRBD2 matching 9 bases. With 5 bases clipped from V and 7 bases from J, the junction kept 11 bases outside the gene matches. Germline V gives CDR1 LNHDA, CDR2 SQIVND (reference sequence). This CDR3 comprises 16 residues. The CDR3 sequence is CASSPRASGILGELFF. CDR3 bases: TGTGCCAGTAGTCCGCGGGCTAGCGGGATACTCGGGGAGCTGTTTTTT.

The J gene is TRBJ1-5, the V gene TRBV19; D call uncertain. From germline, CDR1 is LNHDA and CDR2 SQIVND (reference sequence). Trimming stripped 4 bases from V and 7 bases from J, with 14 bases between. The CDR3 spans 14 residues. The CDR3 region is CASSKPLAGQPQHF. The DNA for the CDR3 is TGTGCCAGTAGTAAACCTTTAGCGGGGCAGCCCCAGCATTTT.

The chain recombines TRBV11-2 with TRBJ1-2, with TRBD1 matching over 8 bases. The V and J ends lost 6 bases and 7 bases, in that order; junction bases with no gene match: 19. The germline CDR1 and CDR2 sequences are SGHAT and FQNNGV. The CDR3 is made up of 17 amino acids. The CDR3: CASSHSPDRTGWGGYTF. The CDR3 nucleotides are TGTGCCAGCAGTCATTCGCCTGACCGGACAGGGTGGGGTGGCTACACCTTC.

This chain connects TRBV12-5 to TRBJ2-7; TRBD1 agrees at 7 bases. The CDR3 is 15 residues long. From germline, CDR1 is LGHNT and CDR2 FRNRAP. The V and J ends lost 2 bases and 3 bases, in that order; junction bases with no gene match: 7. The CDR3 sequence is CASGLLRDRVYEQYF. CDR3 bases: TGTGCTAGTGGTTTGCTACGGGACAGAGTCTACGAGCAGTACTTC.

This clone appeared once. In DNA form, the CDR3 reads TGTGCCAGCAGCCATGGAGGGACAGCTGAAGCTTTCTTT. Protein product: CASSHGGTAEAFF. The chain employs TRBV4-2 and TRBJ1-1; 7 bases match TRBD1. CDR3 size: 13 residues. CDR1 and CDR2 from the germline V gene are LGHNA and YNFKEQ. V shed 3 bases and J 6 bases; nucleotides not matched to a gene: 4.

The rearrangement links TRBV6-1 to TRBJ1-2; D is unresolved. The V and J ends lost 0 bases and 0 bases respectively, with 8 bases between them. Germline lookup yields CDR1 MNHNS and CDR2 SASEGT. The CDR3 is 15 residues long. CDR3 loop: CASSEAGTANYGYTF. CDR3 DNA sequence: TGTGCCAGCAGTGAAGCCGGAACAGCTAACTATGGCTACACCTTC.

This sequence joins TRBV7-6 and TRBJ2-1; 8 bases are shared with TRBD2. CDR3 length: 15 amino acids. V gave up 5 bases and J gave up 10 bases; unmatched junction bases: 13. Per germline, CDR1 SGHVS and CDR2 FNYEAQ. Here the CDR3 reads CASSQPPGGAQEQFF. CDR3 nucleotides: TGTGCCAGCAGCCAACCCCCCGGGGGGGCTCAAGAGCAGTTCTTC.

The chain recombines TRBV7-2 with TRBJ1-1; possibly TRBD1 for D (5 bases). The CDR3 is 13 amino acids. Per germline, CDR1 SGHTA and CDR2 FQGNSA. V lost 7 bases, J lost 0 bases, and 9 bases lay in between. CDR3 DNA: TGTGCCAGCACTCCGGACATGAACACTGAAGCTTTCTTT. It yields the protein CASTPDMNTEAFF.

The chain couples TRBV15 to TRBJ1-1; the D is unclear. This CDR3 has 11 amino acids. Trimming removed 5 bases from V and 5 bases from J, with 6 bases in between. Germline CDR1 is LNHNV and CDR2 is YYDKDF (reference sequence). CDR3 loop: CATSAGTEAFF. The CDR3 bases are TGTGCCACCAGCGCGGGGACTGAAGCTTTCTTT. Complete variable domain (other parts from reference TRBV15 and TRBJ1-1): DAMVIQNPRYQVTQFGKPVTLSCSQTLNHNVMYWYQQKSSQAPKLLFHYYDKDFNNEADTPDNFQSRRPNTSFCFLDIRSPGLGDTAMYLCATSAGTEAFFGQGTRLTVV.

The CDR3: CSVEEEGQGPGGANVLTF. CDR3 sequence (DNA): TGCAGCGTTGAAGAGGAGGGACAGGGGCCGGGTGGGGCCAACGTCCTGACTTTC. This chain connects TRBV29-1 to TRBJ2-6; 10 nucleotides align to TRBD1. Germline trimming cut 0 bases from V and 3 bases from J; bases unmatched to any gene: 8. This CDR3 spans 18 amino acids. Germline-derived CDR1 and CDR2 are SQVTM and ANQGSEA.

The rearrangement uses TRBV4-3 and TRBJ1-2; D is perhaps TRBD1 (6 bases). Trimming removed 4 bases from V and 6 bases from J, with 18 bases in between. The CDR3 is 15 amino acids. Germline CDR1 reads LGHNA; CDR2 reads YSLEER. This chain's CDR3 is CASSPGGGQRHGYTF. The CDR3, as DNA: TGCGCCAGCAGCCCTGGGGGGGGGCAGAGACATGGCTACACCTTC.

CDR3 bases: TGTGCCTGGAGTGTAGCAGGGGGTCCCCAGCATTTT. Translated: CAWSVAGGPQHF. The chain has TRBV30 and TRBJ1-5, with 7 bases aligning to TRBD1. This CDR3 spans 12 amino acids. The V gene end was trimmed by 0 bases and the J gene end by 10 bases; junction bases not matched to a gene: 3. Germline CDR1 is GTSNPN and CDR2 is SVGIG (reference sequence).

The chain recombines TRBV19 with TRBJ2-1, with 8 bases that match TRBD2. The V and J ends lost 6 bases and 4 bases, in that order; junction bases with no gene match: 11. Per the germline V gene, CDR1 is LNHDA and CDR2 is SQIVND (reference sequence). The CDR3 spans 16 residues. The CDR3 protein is CASSLSGTSPYNEQFF. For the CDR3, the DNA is TGTGCCAGTAGCCTTAGCGGGACCTCCCCTTACAATGAGCAGTTCTTC.

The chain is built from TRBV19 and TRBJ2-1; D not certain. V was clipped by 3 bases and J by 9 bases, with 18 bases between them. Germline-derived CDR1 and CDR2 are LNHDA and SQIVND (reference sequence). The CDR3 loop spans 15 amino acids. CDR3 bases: TGTGCCAGTAGTATGGTTGTGAAGGTTCGGGTTGAGCAGTTCTTC. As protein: CASSMVVKVRVEQFF.

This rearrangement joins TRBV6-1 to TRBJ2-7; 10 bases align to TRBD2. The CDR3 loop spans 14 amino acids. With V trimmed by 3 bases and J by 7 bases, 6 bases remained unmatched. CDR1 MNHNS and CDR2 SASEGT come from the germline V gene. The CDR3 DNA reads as TGTGCCAGCAGTGACACTAGCGGGGTGAATGAGCAGTACTTC. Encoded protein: CASSDTSGVNEQYF.

The CDR3 DNA follows: TGTGCCAGCAGCGCAAGTCTAGCGGGAGGTAATGACGAGCAGTACTTC. Translation gives CASSASLAGGNDEQYF. V gene TRBV9 combines with J gene TRBJ2-7; TRBD2 matches 11 bases. The CDR3 is made up of 16 amino acids. Trimming removed 3 bases from V and 5 bases from J; junction bases left unmatched: 10. Germline values: CDR1 SGDLS, CDR2 YYNGEE.

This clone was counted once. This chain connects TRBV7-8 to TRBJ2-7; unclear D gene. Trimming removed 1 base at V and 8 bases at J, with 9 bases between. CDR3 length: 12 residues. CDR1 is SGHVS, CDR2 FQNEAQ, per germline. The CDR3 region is CASSLDRLKQYF. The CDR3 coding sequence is TGTGCCAGCAGCTTAGATAGACTCAAGCAGTACTTC.

CDR3 DNA sequence: TGTGCCAGCAGCAGCGCTCGGGACAGGGGATACTACGAGCAGTACTTC. Protein: CASSSARDRGYYEQYF. The rearrangement uses TRBV21-1 and TRBJ2-7; the DNA was not used to check the table's D call, TRBD1. TRBV21-1 is classified as a pseudogene. CDR3 length equals 16 residues.

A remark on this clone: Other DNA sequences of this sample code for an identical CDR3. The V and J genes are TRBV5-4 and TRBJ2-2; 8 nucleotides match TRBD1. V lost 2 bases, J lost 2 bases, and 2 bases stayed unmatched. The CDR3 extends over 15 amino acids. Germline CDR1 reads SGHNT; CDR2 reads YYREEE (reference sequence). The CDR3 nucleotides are TGTGCCAGCAGCTTAGGACAGGGCAACACCGGGGAGCTGTTTTTT. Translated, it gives CASSLGQGNTGELFF.

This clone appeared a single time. The CDR3 here is CASSLGVDTQYF. DNA of the CDR3: TGTGCCAGCAGCCTCGGGGTAGATACGCAGTATTTT. The chain joins TRBV7-3 to TRBJ2-3; D might be TRBD2 (5 bases). Trimming removed 5 bases from V and 5 bases from J, with 8 bases in between. This CDR3 comprises 12 residues. Germline CDR1 is SGHTA and CDR2 is FQGTGA.